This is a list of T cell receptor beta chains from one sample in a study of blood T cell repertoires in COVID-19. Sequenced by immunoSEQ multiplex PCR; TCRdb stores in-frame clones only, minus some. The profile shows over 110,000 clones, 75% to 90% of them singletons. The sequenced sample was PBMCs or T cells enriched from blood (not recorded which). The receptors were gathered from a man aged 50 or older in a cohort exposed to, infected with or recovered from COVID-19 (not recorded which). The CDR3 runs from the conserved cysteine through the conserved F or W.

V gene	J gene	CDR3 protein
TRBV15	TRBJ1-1	CATSREGTGGARTEAFF
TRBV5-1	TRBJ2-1	CASSLTGQGSYNEQFF
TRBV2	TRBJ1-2	CASRADAYTGNYGYTF
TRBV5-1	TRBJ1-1	CASSVVGTGGTEAFF
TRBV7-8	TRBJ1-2	CASSLDRDRDSPNYGYTF
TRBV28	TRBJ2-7	CASSFPAGSGEQYF
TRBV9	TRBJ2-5	CASSVGGGRETQYF
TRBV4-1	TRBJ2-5	CASRGAEETQYF
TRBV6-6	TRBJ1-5	CASGGQPQHF
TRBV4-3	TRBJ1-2	CASSQGVWGPGGYTF
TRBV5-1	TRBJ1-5	CASSLVGDNQPQHF
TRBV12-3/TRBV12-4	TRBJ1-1	CASSLAGGTEAFF
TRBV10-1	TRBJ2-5	CASSESPGTSQETQYF
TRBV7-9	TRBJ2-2	CAGDRRNTGELFF
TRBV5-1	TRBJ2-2	CASSPGQYTGELFF
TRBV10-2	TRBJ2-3	CASSESKEMSTDTQYF
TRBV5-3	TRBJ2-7	CARSSKGTGKPEQYF
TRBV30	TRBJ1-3	CAWAGGPGNTIYF
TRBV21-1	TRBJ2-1	CASSQTLGLNEQFF
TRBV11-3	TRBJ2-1	CASSPGAGGPWNEQFF
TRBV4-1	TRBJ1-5	CASSRVQTGNQPQHF
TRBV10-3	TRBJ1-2	CAISIDSYGYTF
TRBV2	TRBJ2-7	CASRSTGTGTTKQYF
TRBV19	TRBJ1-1	CASRTVSVSEAFF
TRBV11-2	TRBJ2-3	CASSLGRTSGGSTDTQYF
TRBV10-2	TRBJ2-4	CASSEGQGWGGRTKNIQYF
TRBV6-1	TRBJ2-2	CASSQGDRVNTGELFF
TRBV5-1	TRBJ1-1	CASRTGRLLGTEAFF